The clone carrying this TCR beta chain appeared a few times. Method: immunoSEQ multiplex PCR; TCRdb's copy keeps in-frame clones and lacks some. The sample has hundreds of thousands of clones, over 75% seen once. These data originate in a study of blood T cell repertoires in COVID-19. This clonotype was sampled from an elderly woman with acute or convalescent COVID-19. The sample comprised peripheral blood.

The CDR3 DNA sequence: TGTGCCAGCAGCTTAAGTACAGGTGGAATTTATGAGCAGTTCTTC. This sequence encodes CASSLSTGGIYEQFF. This chain joins TRBV5-6 and TRBJ2-1; possible D gene TRBD1, 5 bases. Trimming left V 2 bases short and J 8 bases short, with 17 bases between. The germline V gene encodes CDR1 SGHDT and CDR2 YYEEEE. The length of the CDR3 is 15 residues.